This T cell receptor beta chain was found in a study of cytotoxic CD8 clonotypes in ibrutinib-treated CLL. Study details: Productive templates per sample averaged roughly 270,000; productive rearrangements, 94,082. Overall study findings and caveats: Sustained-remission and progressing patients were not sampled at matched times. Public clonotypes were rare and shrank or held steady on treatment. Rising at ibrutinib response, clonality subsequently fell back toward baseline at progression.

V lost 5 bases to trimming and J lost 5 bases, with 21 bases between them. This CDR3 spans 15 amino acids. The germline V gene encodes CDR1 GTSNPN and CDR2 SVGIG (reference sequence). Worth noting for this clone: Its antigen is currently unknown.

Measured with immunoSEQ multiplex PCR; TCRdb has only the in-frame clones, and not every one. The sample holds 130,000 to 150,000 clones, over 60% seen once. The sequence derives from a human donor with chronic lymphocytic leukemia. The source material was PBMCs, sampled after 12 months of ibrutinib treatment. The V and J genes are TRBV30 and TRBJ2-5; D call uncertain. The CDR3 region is CAWGIGHPMGETQYF. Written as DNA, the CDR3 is TGTGCCTGGGGAATAGGGCATCCAATGGGGGAGACCCAGTACTTC.